The clone carrying this TCR beta chain has more than one count but fewer than ten. This CDR3 spans 16 amino acids. Germline CDR1 and CDR2: SGDLS and YYNGEE. V was pared by 0 bases and J by 4 bases, with 13 bases between. Expressed TCRB transcripts were sequenced, since all the RNA that had been isolated was reverse transcribed. Some clones are missing from TCRdb's copy, which holds only in-frame ones; the method was immunoSEQ multiplex PCR. The top ten clones hold about 0.018% of a sample with some 400,000 clones, over 12% of them seen once. This record comes from a study of beta chain features in type 1 diabetes.

This clonotype originated in a young woman in good health. The source material was naive CD4+ T cells from blood. The chain links TRBV9 to TRBJ2-2; D is undetermined. The CDR3 protein is CASSVALAPSTGELFF. The CDR3 DNA sequence: TGTGCCAGCAGCGTAGCCCTTGCCCCTAGCACCGGGGAGCTGTTTTTT. The full variable domain, rest sourced from reference TRBV9 and TRBJ2-2, is DSGVTQTPKHLITATGQRVTLRCSPRSGDLSVYWYQQSLDQGLQFLIQYYNGEERAKGNILERFSAQQFPDLHSELNLSSLELGDSALYFCASSVALAPSTGELFFGEGSRLTVL.